The rows below give T cell receptor beta chains drawn from one sample of a study of response to subunit inactivated influenza vaccine. Via MiXCR, TCRdb re-called the RT-PCR reads, giving one row per CDR3 protein. This repertoire shows 500,000 to 600,000 distinct CDR3 sequences, more than 15% found once; its top ten account for roughly 3.1%. The source material was CD4+ T cells sorted from PBMCs, sampled less than 30 months after vaccination. Receptors originate from a man aged 50 to 69 who received an inactivated influenza vaccine. The CDR3 runs from the conserved cysteine through the conserved F or W. A D gene is named only where the DNA matches it firmly. The listing skips clone size in some rows; elsewhere it reads once, few, many or a size class.

TRBJ2-7	few	.	TRBV6-5	TGTGCCAGCAGTTACTCGGTTGATGGGGGGTCCCCCTACGAGCAGTACTTC	CASSYSVDGGSPYEQYF
TRBJ2-5	.	.	TRBV7-3	TGTGCCAGCAGCTTAGGGTTTGGGATCCCAGGAGAGACCCAGTACTTC	CASSLGFGIPGETQYF
TRBJ2-1	few	TRBD2	TRBV29-1	TGCAGCGTTGATTCTAGAGTGCTAGCGGGCAATGAGCAGTTCTTC	CSVDSRVLAGNEQFF
TRBJ1-5	.	.	TRBV7-8	TGTGCCAGCAGCTTAGATGTTCAGCCCCAGCATTTT	CASSLDVQPQHF
TRBJ2-7	.	TRBD1	TRBV14	TGTGCCAGCAGCGCGGCCGGGACAGGGGGCTACGAGCAGTACTTC	CASSAAGTGGYEQYF
TRBJ2-3	many	.	TRBV20-1	TGCAGTGCTAGTTCCGTAGCGTATTCTAGCACAGATACGCAGTATTTT	CSASSVAYSSTDTQYF
TRBJ2-4	few	.	TRBV18	TGTGCCAGCTCACAGAGGCAGGCCAAAAACATTCAGTACTTC	CASSQRQAKNIQYF
TRBJ1-3	few	.	TRBV29-1	TGCAGCGTCGTCGTTCGGGGGCCACAAGTCGACACCATATATTTT	CSVVVRGPQVDTIYF
TRBJ2-3	few	.	TRBV29-1	TGCAGCGTTGGTAGCTTGGACATGGCAGATACGCAGTATTTT	CSVGSLDMADTQYF
TRBJ2-7	many	.	TRBV7-9	TGTGCCAGCAGCTTAGATGGGATGTCCTACGAGCAGTACTTC	CASSLDGMSYEQYF
TRBJ2-3	once	.	TRBV4-2	TGTGCCAGCAGCTCACAGGGAGTAGATACGCAGTGTTTT	CASSSQGVDTQCF
TRBJ2-3	.	.	TRBV5-5	TGTGCCAGCAGCTTCGGACTACCGAACACAGATACGCAGTATTTT	CASSFGLPNTDTQYF
TRBJ2-1	.	TRBD2	TRBV20-1	TGCAGTGCCGCCGGACTAGCGGGATCCTACAATGAGCAGTTCTTC	CSAAGLAGSYNEQFF
TRBJ1-2	.	.	TRBV7-2	TGTGCCAGCAGCTCCTCCATAGGAAACTATGGCTACACCTTC	CASSSSIGNYGYTF
TRBJ2-1	.	.	TRBV9	TGTGCCAGCAGCTCCCGGGACTTACCCTACAATGAGCAGTTCTTC	CASSSRDLPYNEQFF
TRBJ2-1	.	TRBD2	TRBV24-1	TGTGCCACCGGTGATCCCCGGACTAGCGGGGGCCCGTCCTACAATGAGCAGTTCTTC	CATGDPRTSGGPSYNEQFF
TRBJ2-2	.	.	TRBV9	TGTGCCAGCAGCGAGCGATCCGAACGTAGCGGGGAGCTGTTTTTT	CASSERSERSGELFF
TRBJ2-3	.	.	TRBV15	TGTGCCACCAGCAGGCCGGAGGGCACAGATACGCAGTATTTT	CATSRPEGTDTQYF